This T cell receptor beta chain was identified in a study of T cell responses to AZD1222 COVID-19 vaccine. The assay was immunoSEQ multiplex PCR, and TCRdb's table has in-frame clones only and misses some. The sample comprises about 100,000 clones, about 90% of which are singletons, and 15% to 20% rests with the top ten. Points on this clone: Its antigen is not known.

Study-level results: Samples come after the peak T cell response, not at day 14. Seropositive status at baseline applied to only 5 to 7 AZD1222 recipients. Unmutated regions of variants are reportedly targeted by nearly half of spike-specific TCRs.

CDR1 and CDR2 (germline): SNHLY, FYNNEI. This CDR3 is built from 15 residues. V dropped 8 bases and J dropped 7; count of bases not matched to a gene: 11. The sequence was obtained from an adult in good health. Here the sequenced sample was peripheral blood, taken on day 0 of AZD1222 vaccination. The V gene is TRBV2, the J gene TRBJ1-6; 7 bases are shared with TRBD1. The CDR3 loop reads CASEALGQINSPLHF. CDR3 bases: TGTGCCAGCGAGGCGTTGGGACAGATAAATTCACCCCTCCACTTT.